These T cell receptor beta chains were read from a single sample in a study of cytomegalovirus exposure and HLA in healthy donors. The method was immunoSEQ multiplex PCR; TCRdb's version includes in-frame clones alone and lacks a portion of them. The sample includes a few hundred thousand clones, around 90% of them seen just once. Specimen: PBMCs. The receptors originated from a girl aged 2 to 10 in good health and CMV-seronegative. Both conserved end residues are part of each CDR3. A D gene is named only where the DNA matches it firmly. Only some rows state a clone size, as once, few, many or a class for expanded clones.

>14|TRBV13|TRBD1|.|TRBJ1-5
CASSFGQGDQPQHF
TGTGCCAGCAGCTTCGGACAGGGTGATCAGCCCCAGCATTTT
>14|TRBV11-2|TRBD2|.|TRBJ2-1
CASRMWGGPSEQFF
TGTGCCAGCAGGATGTGGGGAGGGCCGAGTGAGCAGTTCTTC
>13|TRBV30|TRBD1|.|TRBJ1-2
CAWSETGRYGYTF
TGTGCCTGGAGTGAGACAGGGCGTTATGGCTACACCTTC
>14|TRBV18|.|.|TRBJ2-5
CASSGYTNQETQYF
TGTGCCAGCTCAGGTTACACTAACCAAGAGACCCAGTACTTC
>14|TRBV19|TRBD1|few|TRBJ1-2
CASSIAGQVYGYTF
TGTGCCAGTAGTATAGCGGGACAGGTCTATGGCTACACCTTC
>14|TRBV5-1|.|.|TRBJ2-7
CASTSGGGTYEQYF
TGCGCCAGCACCTCTGGGGGCGGAACCTACGAGCAGTACTTC
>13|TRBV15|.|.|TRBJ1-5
CATSREGGQPQHF
TGTGCCACCAGCAGAGAAGGGGGTCAGCCCCAGCATTTT
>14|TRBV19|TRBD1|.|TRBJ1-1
CASSIPGGNTEAFF
TGTGCCAGTAGTATCCCAGGGGGAAACACTGAAGCTTTCTTT
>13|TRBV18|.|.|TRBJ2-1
CASSLSSYNEQFF
TGTGCCAGCTCACTGAGCTCCTACAATGAGCAGTTCTTC
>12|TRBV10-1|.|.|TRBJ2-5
CASSERGETQYF
TGCGCCAGCAGTGAAAGAGGGGAGACCCAGTACTTC
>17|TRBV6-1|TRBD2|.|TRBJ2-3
CASSDRLAGGITDTQYF
TGTGCCAGCAGTGATCGACTAGCGGGAGGGATCACAGATACGCAGTATTTT
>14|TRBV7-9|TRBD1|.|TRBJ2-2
CASSGTGGTGELFF
TGTGCCAGCAGCGGGACAGGGGGCACCGGGGAGCTGTTTTTT
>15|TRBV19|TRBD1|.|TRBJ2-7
CASSIDGTGDVKQYF
TGTGCCAGTAGTATAGATGGGACAGGGGACGTCAAGCAGTACTTC
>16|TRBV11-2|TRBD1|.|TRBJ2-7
CASSFPGTGTLGEQYF
TGTGCCAGCAGCTTCCCTGGGACAGGAACCCTTGGGGAGCAGTACTTC
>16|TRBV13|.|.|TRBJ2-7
CASSSLNVRGRHEQYF
TGTGCCAGCAGCTCCCTTAACGTACGGGGAAGGCACGAGCAGTACTTC
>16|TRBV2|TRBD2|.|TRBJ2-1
CASRVSGLSSYNEQFF
TGTGCCAGCAGGGTTAGCGGGCTTAGCTCCTACAATGAGCAGTTCTTC
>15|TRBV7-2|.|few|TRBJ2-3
CASSYIPTSTDTQYF
TGTGCCAGCAGCTATATCCCCACTAGCACAGATACGCAGTATTTT
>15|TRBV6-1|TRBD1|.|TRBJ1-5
CASSSTGVYNQPQHF
TGTGCCAGCAGTTCAACAGGGGTTTACAATCAGCCCCAGCATTTT
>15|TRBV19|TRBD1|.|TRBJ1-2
CASSSGQGVNYGYTF
TGTGCCAGTAGTTCAGGACAGGGCGTTAACTATGGCTACACCTTC
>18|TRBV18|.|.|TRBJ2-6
CASSPPYTVSSGANVLTF
TGTGCCAGCTCACCTCCTTATACAGTTTCCTCTGGGGCCAACGTCCTGACTTTC
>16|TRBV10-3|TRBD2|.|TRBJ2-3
CAISELAGTSTDTQYF
TGTGCCATCAGTGAACTAGCGGGGACTAGCACAGATACGCAGTATTTT
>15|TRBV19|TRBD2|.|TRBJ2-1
CASSATSASYNEQFF
TGTGCCAGTAGTGCTACTAGCGCCTCCTACAATGAGCAGTTCTTC
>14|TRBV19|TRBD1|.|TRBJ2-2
CASNIDRGHGELFF
TGTGCCAGTAATATAGACAGGGGGCACGGGGAGCTGTTTTTT